These 11 T cell receptor beta chains originate from one sample sequenced in a study. MiXCR, applied by TCRdb to the 5' RACE reads, yields one record per CDR3 protein. Found here are about 50,000 distinct CDR3 sequences, 25% to 30% of them singletons; the top ten hold about 2%. The specimen was naive CD4+ T cells sorted from blood. Subset given: naive CD4+ T cells, CD4+CD45RA+CD25-. All receptors derive from a female donor with breast cancer.

This clonotype came up once. A read error is possible here, since a much larger clone lies one base away. V is TRBV12-3 or TRBV12-4 and J is TRBJ2-3; tentatively, D is TRBD2 (5 bases). CDR3 length: 17 amino acids. V lost 6 bases and J lost 8, with 27 bases in between. The CDR3 bases are TGTGCCAGCAGCCGTGAGGTCGGGCCGACCGGAGGTTCTACGCAGTATTTT. Translated: CASSREVGPTGGSTQYF.

The chain couples TRBV20-1 to TRBJ1-6, with 9 bases fitting TRBD1. CDR3 length: 16 residues. Germline CDR1 DFQATT, CDR2 SNEGSKA (reference sequence). J was trimmed by 6 bases and V by 3 bases; bases with no gene match: 9. The CDR3 protein is CSASLAGTGINSPLHF. Here the CDR3 DNA reads TGCAGTGCTAGCCTGGCCGGGACAGGGATTAATTCACCCCTCCACTTT.

This clonotype was seen at least ten times. The chain has TRBV3-1 and TRBJ1-6; D remains unclear. CDR1 and CDR2 (germline): LGHDT, YNNKEL (reference sequence). The V and J ends lost 0 bases and 7 bases respectively, with 10 bases between them. The CDR3 sequence is 15 residues long. CDR3 in amino acids: CASSQDFVRNSPLHF. The DNA for the CDR3 is TGTGCCAGCAGCCAAGATTTCGTCAGGAATTCACCCCTCCACTTT.

The table lists this clonotype with a few counts. The rearrangement links TRBV24-1 to TRBJ2-3; D is perhaps TRBD2 (6 bases). V was clipped by 9 bases and J by 0 bases, with 12 bases between them. The CDR3 is 14 amino acids. CDR1 and CDR2 from the germline V gene are KGHDR and SFDVKD. CDR3 amino acids: CATSRGPSTDTQYF. The CDR3 DNA reads TGTGCCACCTCGCGGGGCCCTAGCACAGATACGCAGTATTTT.

The chain's CDR3 is CASSPQQDTEAFF. Here the CDR3 DNA reads TGTGCCAGCAGTCCCCAACAGGACACTGAAGCTTTCTTT. The rearrangement joins TRBV12-3 or TRBV12-4 to TRBJ1-1; a possible D gene is TRBD1 (5 bases). This CDR3 is 13 amino acids long. Between the trimmed V and J ends, which lost 5 bases and 3 bases, there was a span of 10 bases.

The chain couples TRBV5-1 to TRBJ1-1; D remains ambiguous. V was pared by 4 bases and J by 4 bases, with 20 bases between. CDR1 SGHRS and CDR2 YFSETQ come from the germline V gene. The CDR3 has 16 amino acids. Here the CDR3 reads CASSRQVQGSGTEAFF. CDR3 DNA sequence: TGCGCCAGCAGCCGCCAGGTACAAGGGTCGGGCACTGAAGCTTTCTTT.

This chain links TRBV20-1 with TRBJ2-3; 11 bases line up with TRBD2. This CDR3 spans 19 amino acids. Germline loops: CDR1 DFQATT, CDR2 SNEGSKA (reference sequence). V lost 6 bases and J lost 2; bases outside the gene matches: 19. CDR3 in amino acids: CSAEPFRGTSGLTTDTQYF. CDR3 sequence (DNA): TGCAGTGCCGAACCCTTTAGGGGGACTAGCGGACTCACCACAGATACGCAGTATTTT.

V and J are TRBV20-1 and TRBJ2-1; 13 nucleotides agree with TRBD2. The CDR3 has 16 amino acids. V was clipped by 0 bases and J by 7 bases; unmatched bases: 6. Germline lookup yields CDR1 DFQATT and CDR2 SNEGSKA (reference sequence). The CDR3 DNA is TGCAGTGCTAGAGATTTCACTAGCGGGGGGGCAAATGAGCAGTTCTTC. Amino acids: CSARDFTSGGANEQFF.

This clonotype was detected a few times. This chain links TRBV9 with TRBJ2-1; 7 nucleotides align to TRBD2. Germline CDR1 SGDLS, CDR2 YYNGEE. V gave up 0 bases and J gave up 6 bases; unmatched junction bases: 9. This CDR3 region has 16 residues. The CDR3 spells CASSVGEGMGLNEQFF. CDR3 nucleotides: TGTGCCAGCAGCGTAGGGGAGGGAATGGGTCTCAATGAGCAGTTCTTC.

This clonotype was seen more than once but under ten times. The chain joins TRBV5-1 to TRBJ2-5; perhaps TRBD2 as D (6 bases). This CDR3 spans 15 amino acids. CDR1 is SGHRS and CDR2 is YFSETQ in the germline V gene. The ends were cut back, 4 bases at V and 1 base at J, with 14 bases in the middle. CDR3 amino acids: CASSRWVGGQETQYF. Here the CDR3 DNA reads TGCGCCAGCAGCCGTTGGGTGGGAGGCCAAGAGACCCAGTACTTC.

This chain uses TRBV29-1 with TRBJ2-7; D is unclear. With 4 bases removed from V and 5 bases from J, the gap between germline ends came to 9 bases. Germline lookup yields CDR1 SQVTM and CDR2 ANQGSEA. The CDR3 totals 11 residues. CDR3 sequence (DNA): TGCAGCGTTGGACTGAGCGACGAGCAGTACTTC. Translation gives CSVGLSDEQYF.